A selection of T cell receptor beta chains follows, all from one sample in a study of beta chain features in type 1 diabetes. Sequencing used immunoSEQ multiplex PCR; TCRdb keeps in-frame clones, though not all of them. This sample carries over 500,000 clones, around 15% of them seen once, and the ten largest clones take about 0.087%. Sequencing input: naive CD4+ T cells from blood. The source is a man younger than 30 in good health. CDR3s include the opening cysteine and the closing phenylalanine or tryptophan. Each record gives: CDR3 DNA, CDR3 protein, clone size, J gene, V gene, D gene. The D gene is left open where the match is weak. Some rows mark clone size as missing; the rest say once, few, many or name a class of expanded clone.

CDR3nt: TGTGCCAGCAGCTTAACCGGAGAGGGGGCTCTTGGAGAGACCCAGTACTTC
CDR3aa: CASSLTGEGALGETQYF
abundance: NA
j_gene: TRBJ2-5
v_gene: TRBV7-3
d_gene: TRBD1

CDR3nt: TGTGCCAGTAGTATGGGCCAGGTAAACACTGAAGCTTTCTTT
CDR3aa: CASSMGQVNTEAFF
abundance: NA
j_gene: TRBJ1-1
v_gene: TRBV19
d_gene: NA

CDR3nt: TGCGCCAGCAGCACGGACGTCCAGGGGGTTTATGGCTACACCTTC
CDR3aa: CASSTDVQGVYGYTF
abundance: NA
j_gene: TRBJ1-2
v_gene: TRBV5-1
d_gene: TRBD1

CDR3nt: TGTGCCAGCAGCATCCGGACCGATCAAGAGACCCAGTACTTC
CDR3aa: CASSIRTDQETQYF
abundance: NA
j_gene: TRBJ2-5
v_gene: TRBV28
d_gene: NA

CDR3nt: TGCGCCAGCAGCTTGAGCGGGGGTGGAACTGAAGCTTTCTTT
CDR3aa: CASSLSGGGTEAFF
abundance: few
j_gene: TRBJ1-1
v_gene: TRBV5-1
d_gene: NA

CDR3nt: TGTGCCACCAGCCCTGGGGGCCAGAGCTCCTACGAGCAGTACTTC
CDR3aa: CATSPGGQSSYEQYF
abundance: NA
j_gene: TRBJ2-7
v_gene: TRBV15
d_gene: NA

CDR3nt: TGTGCCTGGAATGCGGGACAGGCCAGCTCCTACGAGCAGTACTTC
CDR3aa: CAWNAGQASSYEQYF
abundance: few
j_gene: TRBJ2-7
v_gene: TRBV30
d_gene: TRBD1

CDR3nt: TGTGCCAGCAGCCCCCGGGGGAGCGCGTACACCGGGGAGCTGTTTTTT
CDR3aa: CASSPRGSAYTGELFF
abundance: NA
j_gene: TRBJ2-2
v_gene: TRBV7-3
d_gene: NA

CDR3nt: TGTGCCAGCTCACTTAGTTCAGGGAATGGCTACACCTTC
CDR3aa: CASSLSSGNGYTF
abundance: few
j_gene: TRBJ1-2
v_gene: TRBV18
d_gene: NA

CDR3nt: TGTGCCATCGGTCTGAGGGACAATGAGCAGTTCTTC
CDR3aa: CAIGLRDNEQFF
abundance: many
j_gene: TRBJ2-1
v_gene: TRBV10-3
d_gene: NA

CDR3nt: TGCGCCAGCAGCTTGCTGTCTTGGGCAGGGGGGTATGAGCAGTTCTTC
CDR3aa: CASSLLSWAGGYEQFF
abundance: NA
j_gene: TRBJ2-1
v_gene: TRBV5-1
d_gene: NA

CDR3nt: TGCGCCAGCAGCTTGCCAGGGACTAGCGGGGGAATCACAGATACGCAGTATTTT
CDR3aa: CASSLPGTSGGITDTQYF
abundance: NA
j_gene: TRBJ2-3
v_gene: TRBV5-1
d_gene: TRBD2

CDR3nt: TGTGCCAGCAGCTTGACTAGCGGGAGTAGTCCGGATACGCAGTATTTT
CDR3aa: CASSLTSGSSPDTQYF
abundance: NA
j_gene: TRBJ2-3
v_gene: TRBV7-6
d_gene: TRBD2

CDR3nt: TGTGCCAGCAGCGCGGGTACTTCTGACCAAGAGACCCAGTACTTC
CDR3aa: CASSAGTSDQETQYF
abundance: NA
j_gene: TRBJ2-5
v_gene: TRBV11-3
d_gene: NA

CDR3nt: TGTGCCAGCAGCGATGATCCAAATCAGCCCCAGCATTTT
CDR3aa: CASSDDPNQPQHF
abundance: few
j_gene: TRBJ1-5
v_gene: TRBV7-9
d_gene: NA

CDR3nt: TGCAGCGTTCGTGAACTCGCTTACAGGGACGAGCAGTACTTC
CDR3aa: CSVRELAYRDEQYF
abundance: NA
j_gene: TRBJ2-7
v_gene: TRBV29-1
d_gene: NA

CDR3nt: TGTGCCAGCAGCTCGCCTGAGGACAGGGTATCAGGGGCCAACGTCCTGACTTTC
CDR3aa: CASSSPEDRVSGANVLTF
abundance: NA
j_gene: TRBJ2-6
v_gene: TRBV4-2
d_gene: TRBD1

CDR3nt: TGTGCCAGCAGCACGAGGGGATCCGATAGCAATCAGCCCCAGCATTTT
CDR3aa: CASSTRGSDSNQPQHF
abundance: NA
j_gene: TRBJ1-5
v_gene: TRBV7-2
d_gene: NA

CDR3nt: TGTGCCAGCAGCGACCGACAGGGGCGAAGCTCCTACAATGAGCAGTTCTTC
CDR3aa: CASSDRQGRSSYNEQFF
abundance: few
j_gene: TRBJ2-1
v_gene: TRBV7-9
d_gene: TRBD1

CDR3nt: TGTGCCAGCAGCCGAGGGACTAGCGGGGATGTGATCACAGATACGCAGTATTTT
CDR3aa: CASSRGTSGDVITDTQYF
abundance: few
j_gene: TRBJ2-3
v_gene: TRBV4-2
d_gene: TRBD2

CDR3nt: TGTGCCAGCAGCTTAGAGGGAATCCCCGGGGAGCTGTTTTTT
CDR3aa: CASSLEGIPGELFF
abundance: few
j_gene: TRBJ2-2
v_gene: TRBV7-9
d_gene: NA

CDR3nt: TGTGCAAGTCGGCCCCTAGCGGGAACCTACGAGCAGTACTTC
CDR3aa: CASRPLAGTYEQYF
abundance: few
j_gene: TRBJ2-7
v_gene: TRBV12-2
d_gene: NA